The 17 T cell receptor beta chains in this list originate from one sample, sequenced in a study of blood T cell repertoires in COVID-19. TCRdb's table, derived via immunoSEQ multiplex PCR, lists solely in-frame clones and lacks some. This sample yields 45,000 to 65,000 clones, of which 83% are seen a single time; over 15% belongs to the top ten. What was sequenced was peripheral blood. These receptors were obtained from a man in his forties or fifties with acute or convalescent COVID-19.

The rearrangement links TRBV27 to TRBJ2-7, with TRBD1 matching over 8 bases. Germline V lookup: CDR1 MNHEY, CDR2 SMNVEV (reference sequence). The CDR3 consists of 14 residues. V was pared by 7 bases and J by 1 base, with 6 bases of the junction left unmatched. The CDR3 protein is CASMRQGRSYEQYF. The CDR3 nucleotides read TGTGCCAGCATGAGACAGGGGCGTTCCTACGAGCAGTACTTC.

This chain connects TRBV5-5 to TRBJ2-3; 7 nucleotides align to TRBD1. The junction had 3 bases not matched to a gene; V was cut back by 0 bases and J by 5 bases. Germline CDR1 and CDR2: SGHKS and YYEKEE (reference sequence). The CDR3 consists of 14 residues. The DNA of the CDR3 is TGTGCCAGCAGCTTGGCGACAGGGATAGATACGCAGTATTTT. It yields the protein CASSLATGIDTQYF.

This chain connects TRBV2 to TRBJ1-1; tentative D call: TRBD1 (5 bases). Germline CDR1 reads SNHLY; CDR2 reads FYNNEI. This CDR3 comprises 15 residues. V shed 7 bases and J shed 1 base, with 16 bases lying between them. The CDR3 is CASIGWEGTNTEAFF. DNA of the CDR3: TGTGCCAGCATTGGGTGGGAGGGGACGAACACTGAAGCTTTCTTT. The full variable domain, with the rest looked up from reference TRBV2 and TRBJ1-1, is EPEVTQTPSHQVTQMGQEVILRCVPISNHLYFYWYRQILGQKVEFLVSFYNNEISEKSEIFDDQFSVERPDGSNFTLKIRSTKLEDSAMYFCASIGWEGTNTEAFFGQGTRLTVV.

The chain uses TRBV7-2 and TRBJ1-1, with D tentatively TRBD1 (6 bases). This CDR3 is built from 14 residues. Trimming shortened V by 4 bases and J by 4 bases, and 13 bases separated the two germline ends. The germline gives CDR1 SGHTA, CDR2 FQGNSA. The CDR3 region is CASSSGPRGTEAFF. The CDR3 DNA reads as TGTGCCAGCAGCTCGGGCCCCAGGGGCACTGAAGCTTTCTTT.

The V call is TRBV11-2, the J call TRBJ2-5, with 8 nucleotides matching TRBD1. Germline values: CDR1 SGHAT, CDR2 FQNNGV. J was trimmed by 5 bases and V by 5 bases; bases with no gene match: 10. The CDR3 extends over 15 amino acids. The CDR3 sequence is CASSDRRGLEETQYF. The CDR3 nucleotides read TGTGCCAGCAGCGACCGCAGGGGGCTTGAGGAGACCCAGTACTTC.

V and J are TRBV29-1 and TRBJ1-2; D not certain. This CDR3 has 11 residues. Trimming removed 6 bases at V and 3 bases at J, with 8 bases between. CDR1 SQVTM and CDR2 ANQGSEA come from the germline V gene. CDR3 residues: CSVWQDYGYTF. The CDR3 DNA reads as TGCAGCGTGTGGCAGGACTATGGCTACACCTTC.

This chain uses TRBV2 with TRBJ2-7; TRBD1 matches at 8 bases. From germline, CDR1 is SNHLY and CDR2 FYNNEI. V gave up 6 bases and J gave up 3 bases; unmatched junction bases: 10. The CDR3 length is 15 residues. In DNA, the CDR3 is TGTGCCAGCAGGGAGAACAGGGGGTCGTTCTACGAGCAGTACTTC. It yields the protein CASRENRGSFYEQYF.

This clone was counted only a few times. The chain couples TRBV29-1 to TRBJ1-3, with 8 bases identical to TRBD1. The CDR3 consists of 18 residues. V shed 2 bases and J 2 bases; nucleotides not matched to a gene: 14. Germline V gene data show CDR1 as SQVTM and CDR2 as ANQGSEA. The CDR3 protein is CSVERTGGTALTGNTIYF. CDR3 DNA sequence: TGCAGCGTTGAAAGAACAGGGGGAACTGCTTTGACTGGAAACACCATATATTTT.

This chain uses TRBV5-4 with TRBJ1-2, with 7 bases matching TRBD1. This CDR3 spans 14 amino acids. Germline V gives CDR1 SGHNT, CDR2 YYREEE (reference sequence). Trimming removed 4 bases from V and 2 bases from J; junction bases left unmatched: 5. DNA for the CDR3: TGTGCCAGCAGCCAGGGGGTTTCCAACTATGGCTACACCTTC. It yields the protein CASSQGVSNYGYTF. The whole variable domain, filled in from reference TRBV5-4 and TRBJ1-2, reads ETGVTQSPTHLIKTRGQQVTLRCSSQSGHNTVSWYQQALGQGPQFIFQYYREEENGRGNFPPRFSGLQFPNYSSELNVNALELDDSALYLCASSQGVSNYGYTFGSGTRLTVV.

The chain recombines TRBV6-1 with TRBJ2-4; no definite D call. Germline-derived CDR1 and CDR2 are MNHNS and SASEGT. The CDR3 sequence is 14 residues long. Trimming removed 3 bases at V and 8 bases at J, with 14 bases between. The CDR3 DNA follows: TGTGCCAGCAGTGAGAGTGGCGGATTTGACATTCAGTACTTC. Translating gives CASSESGGFDIQYF.

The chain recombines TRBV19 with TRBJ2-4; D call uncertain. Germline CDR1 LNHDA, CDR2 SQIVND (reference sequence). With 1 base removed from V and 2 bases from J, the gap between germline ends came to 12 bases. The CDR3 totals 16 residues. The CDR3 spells CASSIAVSVTKNIQYF. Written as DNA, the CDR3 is TGTGCCAGTAGTATAGCTGTGAGCGTAACCAAAAACATTCAGTACTTC. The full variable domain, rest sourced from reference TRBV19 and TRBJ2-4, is DGGITQSPKYLFRKEGQNVTLSCEQNLNHDAMYWYRQDPGQGLRLIYYSQIVNDFQKGDIAEGYSVSREKKESFPLTVTSAQKNPTAFYLCASSIAVSVTKNIQYFGAGTRLSVL.

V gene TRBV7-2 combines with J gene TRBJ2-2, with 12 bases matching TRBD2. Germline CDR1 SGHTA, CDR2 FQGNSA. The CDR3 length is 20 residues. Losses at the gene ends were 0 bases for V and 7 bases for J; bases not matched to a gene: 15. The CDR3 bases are TGTGCCAGCAGCTTAGCGTTGAGCCGGCTAGCGGGGGGGAAGAGCGGGGAGCTGTTTTTT. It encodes CASSLALSRLAGGKSGELFF.

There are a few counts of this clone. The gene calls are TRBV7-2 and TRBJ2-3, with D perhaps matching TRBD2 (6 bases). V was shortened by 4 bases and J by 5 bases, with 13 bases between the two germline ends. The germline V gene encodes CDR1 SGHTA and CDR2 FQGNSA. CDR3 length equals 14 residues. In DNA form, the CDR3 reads TGTGCCAGCAGCTCGGGGCCCGGGGGAGATACGCAGTATTTT. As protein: CASSSGPGGDTQYF.

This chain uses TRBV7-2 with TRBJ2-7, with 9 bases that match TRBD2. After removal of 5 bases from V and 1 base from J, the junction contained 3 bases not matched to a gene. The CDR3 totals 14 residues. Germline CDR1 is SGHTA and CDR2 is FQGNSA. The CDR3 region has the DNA TGTGCCAGCAGCCTGACTAGCGGATCCTACGAGCAGTACTTC. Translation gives CASSLTSGSYEQYF.

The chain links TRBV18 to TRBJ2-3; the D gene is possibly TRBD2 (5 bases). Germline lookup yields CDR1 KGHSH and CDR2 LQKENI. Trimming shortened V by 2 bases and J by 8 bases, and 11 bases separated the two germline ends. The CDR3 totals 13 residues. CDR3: CASSPEAEGTQYF. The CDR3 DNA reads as TGTGCCAGCTCACCAGAAGCTGAGGGTACGCAGTATTTT.

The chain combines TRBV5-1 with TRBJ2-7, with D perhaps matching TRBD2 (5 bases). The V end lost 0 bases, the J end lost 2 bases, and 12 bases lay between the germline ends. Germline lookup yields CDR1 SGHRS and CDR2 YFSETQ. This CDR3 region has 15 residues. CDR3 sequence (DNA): TGCGCCAGCAGCTTGGCCCCTAGCAGCACCTACGAGCAGTACTTC. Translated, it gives CASSLAPSSTYEQYF.

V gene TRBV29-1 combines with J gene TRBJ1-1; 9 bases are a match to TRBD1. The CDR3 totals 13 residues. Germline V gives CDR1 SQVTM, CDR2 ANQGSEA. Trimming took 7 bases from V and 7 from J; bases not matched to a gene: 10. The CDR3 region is CSAKGGQGNEAFF. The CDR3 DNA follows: TGCAGCGCCAAGGGGGGACAGGGCAATGAAGCTTTCTTT.